What follows describes a single T cell receptor (beta chain). What it recognizes is unknown. It was with 60 Vbeta and 13 Jbeta primers that the PCR ran. Sequencing used immunoSEQ multiplex PCR; TCRdb keeps in-frame clones, though not all of them. Of about 60,000 clones in the sample, around 80% were seen once. The sample originates from a study of cytomegalovirus exposure and HLA in healthy donors. In the study overall: There were roughly 110 million unique TCR beta sequences, drawn from about 200 million T cells, in an earlier analysis. Findings and caveats of the study: A link between a missense DCLRE1C variant and TCR beta V- and J-gene trimming emerged from a later analysis.

Germline lookup yields CDR1 KGHSH and CDR2 LQKENI. V was pared by 2 bases and J by 2 bases, with 10 bases between. This CDR3 has 14 residues. The source material was PBMCs. This TCR was recovered from a woman younger than 45 in good health and CMV-seronegative. The chain joins TRBV18 to TRBJ2-7; possible D gene TRBD1, 6 bases. The DNA of the CDR3 is TGTGCCAGCTCACCAAGAAGGGACACCTACGAGCAGTACTTC. This translates into CASSPRRDTYEQYF.